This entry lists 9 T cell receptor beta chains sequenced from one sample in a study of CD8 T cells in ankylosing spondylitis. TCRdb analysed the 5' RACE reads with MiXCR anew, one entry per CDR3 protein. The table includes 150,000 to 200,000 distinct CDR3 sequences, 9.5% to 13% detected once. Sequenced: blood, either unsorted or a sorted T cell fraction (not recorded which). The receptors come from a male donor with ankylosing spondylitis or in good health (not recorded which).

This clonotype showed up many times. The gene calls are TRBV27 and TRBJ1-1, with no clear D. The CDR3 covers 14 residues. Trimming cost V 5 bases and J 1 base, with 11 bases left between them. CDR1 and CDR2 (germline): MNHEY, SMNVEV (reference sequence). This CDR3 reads CASSPTRSNTEAFF. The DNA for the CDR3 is TGTGCCAGCAGTCCCACCAGGTCGAACACTGAAGCTTTCTTT.

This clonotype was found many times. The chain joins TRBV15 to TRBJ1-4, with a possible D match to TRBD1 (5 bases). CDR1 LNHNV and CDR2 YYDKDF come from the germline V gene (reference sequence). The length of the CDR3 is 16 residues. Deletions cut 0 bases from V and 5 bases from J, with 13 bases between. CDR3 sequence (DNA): TGTGCCACCAGCAGAGAAACCGGGACTGAAAATGAAAAACTGTTTTTT. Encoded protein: CATSRETGTENEKLFF.

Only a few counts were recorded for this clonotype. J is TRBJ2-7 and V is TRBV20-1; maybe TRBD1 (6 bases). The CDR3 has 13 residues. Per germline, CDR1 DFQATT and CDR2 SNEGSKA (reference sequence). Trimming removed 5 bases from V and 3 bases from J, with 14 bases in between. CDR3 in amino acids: CSAASQGGYEQYF. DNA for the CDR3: TGCAGTGCTGCCTCCCAAGGGGGCTACGAGCAGTACTTC.

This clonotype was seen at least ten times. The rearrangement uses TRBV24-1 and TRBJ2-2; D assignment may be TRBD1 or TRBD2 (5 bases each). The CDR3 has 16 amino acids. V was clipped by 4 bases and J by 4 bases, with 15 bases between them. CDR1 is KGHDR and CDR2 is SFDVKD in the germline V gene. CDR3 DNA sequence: TGTGCCACCAGTGACCCGGGACGGGCGGGCACCGGGGAGCTGTTTTTT. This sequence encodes CATSDPGRAGTGELFF.

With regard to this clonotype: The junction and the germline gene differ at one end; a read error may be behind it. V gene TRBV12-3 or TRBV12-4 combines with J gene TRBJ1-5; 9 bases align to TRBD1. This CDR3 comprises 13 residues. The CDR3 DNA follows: TGTGCCAGCAGGGGACAGGGTAATCAGTCCCAGCATTTT. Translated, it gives CASRGQGNQSQHF.

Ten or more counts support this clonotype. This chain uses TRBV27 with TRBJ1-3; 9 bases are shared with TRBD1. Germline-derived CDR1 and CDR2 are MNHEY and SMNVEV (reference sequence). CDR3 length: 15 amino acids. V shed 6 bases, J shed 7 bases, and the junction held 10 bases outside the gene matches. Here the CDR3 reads CASRLAGTGRNTIYF. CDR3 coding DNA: TGTGCCAGCAGACTCGCCGGGACAGGGAGGAACACCATATATTTT.

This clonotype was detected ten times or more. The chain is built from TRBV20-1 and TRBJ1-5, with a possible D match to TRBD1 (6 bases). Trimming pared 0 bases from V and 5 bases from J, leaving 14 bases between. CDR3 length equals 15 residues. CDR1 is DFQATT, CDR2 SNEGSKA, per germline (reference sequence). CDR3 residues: CSARDFGGADQPQHF. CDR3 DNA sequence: TGCAGTGCTAGAGATTTTGGGGGCGCGGATCAGCCCCAGCATTTT.

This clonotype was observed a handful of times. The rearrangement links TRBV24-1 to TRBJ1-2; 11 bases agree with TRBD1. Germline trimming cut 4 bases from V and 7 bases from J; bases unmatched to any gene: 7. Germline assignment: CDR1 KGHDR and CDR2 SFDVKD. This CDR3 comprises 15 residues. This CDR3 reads CATSDPGQGARGYTF. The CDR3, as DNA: TGTGCCACCAGTGACCCCGGACAGGGGGCGCGTGGCTACACCTTC.

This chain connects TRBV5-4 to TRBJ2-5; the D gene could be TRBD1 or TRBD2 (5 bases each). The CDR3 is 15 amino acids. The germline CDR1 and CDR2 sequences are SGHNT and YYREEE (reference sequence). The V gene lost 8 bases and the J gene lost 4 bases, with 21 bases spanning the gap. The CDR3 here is CASAPRGERGETQYF. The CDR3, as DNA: TGTGCCAGTGCCCCCCGGGGAGAGAGGGGAGAGACCCAGTACTTC.